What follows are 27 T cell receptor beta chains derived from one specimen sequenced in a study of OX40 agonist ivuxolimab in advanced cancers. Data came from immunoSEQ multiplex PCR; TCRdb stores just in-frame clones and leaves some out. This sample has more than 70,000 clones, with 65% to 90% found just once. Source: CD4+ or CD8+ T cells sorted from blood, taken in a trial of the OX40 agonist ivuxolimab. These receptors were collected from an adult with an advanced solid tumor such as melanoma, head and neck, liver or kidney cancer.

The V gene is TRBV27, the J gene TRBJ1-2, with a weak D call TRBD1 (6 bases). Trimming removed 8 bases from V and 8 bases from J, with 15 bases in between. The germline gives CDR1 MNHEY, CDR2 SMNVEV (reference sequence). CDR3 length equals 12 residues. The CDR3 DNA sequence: TGTGCCAGCGGCACAGGGAGGGAGGGCTACACCTTC. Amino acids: CASGTGREGYTF.

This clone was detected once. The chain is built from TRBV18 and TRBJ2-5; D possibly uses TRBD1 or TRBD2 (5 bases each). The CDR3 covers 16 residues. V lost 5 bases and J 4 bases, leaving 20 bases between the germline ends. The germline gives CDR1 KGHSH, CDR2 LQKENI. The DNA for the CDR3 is TGTGCCAGCTCAGGACGACTGTCCGGGGCCGGAGAGACCCAGTACTTC. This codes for CASSGRLSGAGETQYF.

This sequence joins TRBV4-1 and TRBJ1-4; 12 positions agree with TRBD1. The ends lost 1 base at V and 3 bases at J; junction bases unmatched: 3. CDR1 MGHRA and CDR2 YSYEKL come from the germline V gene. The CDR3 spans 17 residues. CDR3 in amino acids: CASSQGDRGRSNEKLFF. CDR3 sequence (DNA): TGCGCCAGCAGCCAAGGGGACAGGGGGCGGTCTAATGAAAAACTGTTTTTT.

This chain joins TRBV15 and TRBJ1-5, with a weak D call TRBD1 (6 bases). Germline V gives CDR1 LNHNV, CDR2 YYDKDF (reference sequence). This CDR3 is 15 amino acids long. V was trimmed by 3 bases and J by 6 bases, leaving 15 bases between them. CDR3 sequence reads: CATSRYREASQPQHF. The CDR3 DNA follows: TGTGCCACCAGCAGGTACAGGGAAGCGAGTCAGCCCCAGCATTTT. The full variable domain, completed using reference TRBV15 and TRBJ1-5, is DAMVIQNPRYQVTQFGKPVTLSCSQTLNHNVMYWYQQKSSQAPKLLFHYYDKDFNNEADTPDNFQSRRPNTSFCFLDIRSPGLGDTAMYLCATSRYREASQPQHFGDGTRLSIL.

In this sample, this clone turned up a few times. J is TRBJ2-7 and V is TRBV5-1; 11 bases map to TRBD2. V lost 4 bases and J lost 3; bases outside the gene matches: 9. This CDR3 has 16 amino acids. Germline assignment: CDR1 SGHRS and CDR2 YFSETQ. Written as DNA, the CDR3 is TGCGCCAGCAGCCGAGTAGCGGGGGGGCTCATCTACGAGCAGTACTTC. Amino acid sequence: CASSRVAGGLIYEQYF.

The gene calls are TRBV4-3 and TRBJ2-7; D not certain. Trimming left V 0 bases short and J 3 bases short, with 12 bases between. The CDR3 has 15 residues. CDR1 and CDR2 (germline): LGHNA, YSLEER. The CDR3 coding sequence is TGCGCCAGCAGCCAAGAGTCCAACGGTCGCTACGAGCAGTACTTC. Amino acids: CASSQESNGRYEQYF.

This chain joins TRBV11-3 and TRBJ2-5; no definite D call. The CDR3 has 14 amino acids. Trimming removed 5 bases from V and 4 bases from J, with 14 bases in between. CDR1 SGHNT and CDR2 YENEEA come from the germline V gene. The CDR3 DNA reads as TGTGCCAGCAGCCTAAGGGTCGGTGGAGAGACCCAGTACTTC. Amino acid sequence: CASSLRVGGETQYF.

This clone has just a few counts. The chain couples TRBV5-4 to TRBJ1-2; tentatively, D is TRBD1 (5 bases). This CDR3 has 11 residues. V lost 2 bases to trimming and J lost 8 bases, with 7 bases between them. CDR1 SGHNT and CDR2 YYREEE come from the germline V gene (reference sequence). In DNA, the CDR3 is TGTGCCAGCAGCTTTGGGGACGGCTACACCTTC. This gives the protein CASSFGDGYTF.

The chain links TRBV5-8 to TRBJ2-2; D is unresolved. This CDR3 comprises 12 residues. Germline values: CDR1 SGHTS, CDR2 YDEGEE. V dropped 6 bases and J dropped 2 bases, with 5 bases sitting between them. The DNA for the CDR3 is TGTGCCAGCATGATTAACACCGGGGAGCTGTTTTTT. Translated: CASMINTGELFF.

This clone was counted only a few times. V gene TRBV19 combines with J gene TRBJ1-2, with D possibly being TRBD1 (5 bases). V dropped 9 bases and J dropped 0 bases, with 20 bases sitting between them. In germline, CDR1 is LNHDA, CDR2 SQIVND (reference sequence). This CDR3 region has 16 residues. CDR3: CASSSLLDKANYGYTF. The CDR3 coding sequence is TGTGCCAGCTCTTCCCTTCTGGACAAAGCTAACTATGGCTACACCTTC.

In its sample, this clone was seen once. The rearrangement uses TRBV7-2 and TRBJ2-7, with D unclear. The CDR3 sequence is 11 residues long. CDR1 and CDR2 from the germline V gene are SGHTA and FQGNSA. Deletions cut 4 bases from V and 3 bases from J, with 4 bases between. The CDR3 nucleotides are TGTGCCAGCAGCTCTTACTACGAGCAGTACTTC. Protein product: CASSSYYEQYF.

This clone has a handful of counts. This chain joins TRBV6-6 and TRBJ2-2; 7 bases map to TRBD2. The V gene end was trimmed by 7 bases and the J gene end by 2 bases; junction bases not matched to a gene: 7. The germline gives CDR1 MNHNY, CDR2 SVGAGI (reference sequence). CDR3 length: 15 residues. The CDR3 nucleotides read TGTGCCAGCAAAGGGGACTATCTAAACACCGGGGAGCTGTTTTTT. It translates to CASKGDYLNTGELFF.

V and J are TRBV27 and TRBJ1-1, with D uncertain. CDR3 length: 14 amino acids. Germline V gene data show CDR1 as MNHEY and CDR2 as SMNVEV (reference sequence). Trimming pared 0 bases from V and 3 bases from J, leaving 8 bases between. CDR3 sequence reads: CASSLSRGDTEAFF. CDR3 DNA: TGTGCCAGCAGTTTATCTCGGGGAGACACTGAAGCTTTCTTT.

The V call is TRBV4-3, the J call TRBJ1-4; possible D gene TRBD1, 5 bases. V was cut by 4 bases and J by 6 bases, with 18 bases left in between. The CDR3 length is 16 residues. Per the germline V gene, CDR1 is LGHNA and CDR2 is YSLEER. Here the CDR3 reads CASSPTYKGKYEKLFF. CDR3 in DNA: TGCGCCAGCAGCCCCACCTACAAGGGGAAGTATGAAAAACTGTTTTTT.

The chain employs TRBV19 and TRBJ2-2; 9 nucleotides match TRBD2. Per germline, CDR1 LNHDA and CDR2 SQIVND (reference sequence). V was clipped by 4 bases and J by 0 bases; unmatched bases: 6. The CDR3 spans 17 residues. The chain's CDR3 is CASSTERLAANTGELFF. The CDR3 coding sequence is TGTGCCAGTAGTACCGAAAGACTAGCGGCGAACACCGGGGAGCTGTTTTTT.

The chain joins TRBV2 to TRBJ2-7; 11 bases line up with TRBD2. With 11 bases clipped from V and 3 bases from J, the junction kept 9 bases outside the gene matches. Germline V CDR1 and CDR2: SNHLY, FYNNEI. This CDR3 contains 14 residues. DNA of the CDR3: TGTGCCGGTCTTAGCGGGAGGGTTGGCTACGAGCAGTACTTC. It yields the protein CAGLSGRVGYEQYF.

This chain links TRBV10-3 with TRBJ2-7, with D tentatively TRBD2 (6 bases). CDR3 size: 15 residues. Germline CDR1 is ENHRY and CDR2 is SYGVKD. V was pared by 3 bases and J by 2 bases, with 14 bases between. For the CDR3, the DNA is TGTGCCATCAGTGATACCCAGCGGGCACCCTACGAGCAGTACTTC. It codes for CAISDTQRAPYEQYF.

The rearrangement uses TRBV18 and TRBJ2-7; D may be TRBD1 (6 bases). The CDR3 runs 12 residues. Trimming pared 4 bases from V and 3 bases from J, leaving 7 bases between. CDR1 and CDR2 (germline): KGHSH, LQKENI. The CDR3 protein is CASSQDSYEQYF. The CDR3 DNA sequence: TGTGCCAGCTCACAGGACAGCTACGAGCAGTACTTC.

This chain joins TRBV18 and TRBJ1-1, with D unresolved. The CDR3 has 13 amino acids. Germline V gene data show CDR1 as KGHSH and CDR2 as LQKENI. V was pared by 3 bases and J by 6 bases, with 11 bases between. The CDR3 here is CASSPTTLAEAFF. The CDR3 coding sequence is TGTGCCAGCTCACCTACGACCCTCGCTGAAGCTTTCTTT.

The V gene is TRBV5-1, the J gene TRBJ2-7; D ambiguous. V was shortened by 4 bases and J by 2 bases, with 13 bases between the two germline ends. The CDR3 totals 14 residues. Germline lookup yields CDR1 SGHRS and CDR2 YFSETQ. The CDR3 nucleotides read TGCGCCAGCAGCCCCCCGGACGGAACCTACGAGCAGTACTTC. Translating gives CASSPPDGTYEQYF.

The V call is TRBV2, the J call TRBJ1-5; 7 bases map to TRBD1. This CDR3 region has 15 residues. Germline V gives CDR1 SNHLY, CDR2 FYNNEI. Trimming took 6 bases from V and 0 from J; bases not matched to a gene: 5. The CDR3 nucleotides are TGTGCCAGCAGATGGGACAGAAATAGCAATCAGCCCCAGCATTTT. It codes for CASRWDRNSNQPQHF.

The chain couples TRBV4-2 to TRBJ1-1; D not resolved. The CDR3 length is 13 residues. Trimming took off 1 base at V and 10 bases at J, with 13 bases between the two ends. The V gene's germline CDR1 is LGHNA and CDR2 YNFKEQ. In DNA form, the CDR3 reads TGTGCCAGCAGCCAAGTATTAGGAACGGGAGCTTTCTTT. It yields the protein CASSQVLGTGAFF.

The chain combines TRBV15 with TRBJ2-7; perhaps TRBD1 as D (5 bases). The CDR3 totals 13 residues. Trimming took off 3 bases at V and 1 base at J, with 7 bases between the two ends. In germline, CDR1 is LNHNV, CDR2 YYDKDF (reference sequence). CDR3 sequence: CATSRDTSYEQYF. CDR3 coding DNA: TGTGCCACCAGCAGGGACACGTCCTACGAGCAGTACTTC. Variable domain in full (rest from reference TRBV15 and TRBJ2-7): DAMVIQNPRYQVTQFGKPVTLSCSQTLNHNVMYWYQQKSSQAPKLLFHYYDKDFNNEADTPDNFQSRRPNTSFCFLDIRSPGLGDTAMYLCATSRDTSYEQYFGPGTRLTVT.

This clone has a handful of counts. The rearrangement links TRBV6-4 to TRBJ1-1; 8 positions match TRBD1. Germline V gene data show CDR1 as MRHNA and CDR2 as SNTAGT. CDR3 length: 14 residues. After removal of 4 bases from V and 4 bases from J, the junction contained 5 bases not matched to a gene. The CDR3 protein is CASSVAGGGTEAFF. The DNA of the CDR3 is TGTGCCAGCAGTGTCGCAGGGGGCGGCACTGAAGCTTTCTTT.

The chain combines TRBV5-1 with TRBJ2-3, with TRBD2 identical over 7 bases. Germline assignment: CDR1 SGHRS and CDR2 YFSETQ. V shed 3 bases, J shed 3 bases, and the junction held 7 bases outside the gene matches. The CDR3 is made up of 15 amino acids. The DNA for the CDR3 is TGCGCCAGCAGCTCTGGACTAGTTGTAACAGATACGCAGTATTTT. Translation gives CASSSGLVVTDTQYF.

The CDR3 loop is CASSMGGRTDTQYF. The CDR3 bases are TGTGCCAGCAGCATGGGGGGACGCACAGATACGCAGTATTTT. The genes are TRBV7-6 and TRBJ2-3; perhaps TRBD2 as D (6 bases). The germline V gene has CDR1 SGHVS and CDR2 FNYEAQ. Trimming pared 5 bases from V and 1 base from J, leaving 10 bases between. CDR3 length equals 14 residues. The complete variable domain, with remaining parts taken from reference TRBV7-6 and TRBJ2-3, reads GAGVSQSPRYKVTKRGQDVALRCDPISGHVSLYWYRQALGQGPEFLTYFNYEAQQDKSGLPNDRFSAERPEGSISTLTIQRTEQRDSAMYRCASSMGGRTDTQYFGPGTRLTVL.

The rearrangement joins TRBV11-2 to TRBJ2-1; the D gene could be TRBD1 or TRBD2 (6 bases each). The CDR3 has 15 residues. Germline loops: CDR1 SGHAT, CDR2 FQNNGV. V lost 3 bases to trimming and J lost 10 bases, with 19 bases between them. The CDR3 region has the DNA TGTGCCAGCAGCTTGCAGACAGGAGGGCTTGGGGAGCAGTTCTTC. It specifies CASSLQTGGLGEQFF.